Sequencing of this T cell receptor (beta chain) was carried out in a study of blood T cells in healthy people across ages. Study-wide points: Per million T cells, TCR beta diversity dropped roughly linearly as age increased. Donor CMV infection status was unknown, possibly confounding age-related changes in expanded clonotypes.

The use of a sample-barcoded 5' primer and a J-beta primer mix characterized a second PCR of roughly 7 to 11 cycles. Via MiXCR, TCRdb re-called the 5' RACE reads, giving one row per CDR3 protein. The profile shows roughly 1.6 million distinct CDR3 sequences, about 32% of them singletons. This CDR3 comprises 12 residues. The germline V and J ends were trimmed by 3 bases and 9 bases, with 9 bases remaining between them. On this clonotype itself: The antigen remains unidentified.

The sequence derives from a woman aged 25-40 years in good health. Sequenced sample: blood. The chain combines TRBV12-3 or TRBV12-4 with TRBJ1-5, with unresolved D. This CDR3 is CASSFVDGPQHF. The CDR3 nucleotides are TGTGCCAGCAGTTTCGTGGATGGGCCCCAGCATTTT.